This T cell receptor (beta chain) was captured by sequencing in a study of blood T cell repertoires in COVID-19. Per the original data handling: Reference gene primer amplification gave nucleated cell count estimates. TCRdb's table, derived via immunoSEQ multiplex PCR, lists solely in-frame clones and lacks some. V and J calls and clone size are given by that table; D and trimming were obtained from the DNA. This sample has roughly 130,000 clones, with roughly 80% found just once. The CDR3 contains 14 residues. With V trimmed by 3 bases and J by 9 bases, 7 bases remained unmatched. The germline gives CDR1 KGHSH, CDR2 LQKENI.

The chain couples TRBV18 to TRBJ2-1; 8 bases match TRBD1. The TCR sequence derives from a man between 65 and 85 years old with acute or convalescent COVID-19. Sequencing was performed on peripheral blood. The CDR3 DNA sequence: TGTGCCAGCTCACCCAGGGGGCAAATGAGTGAGCAGTTCTTC. Amino acids: CASSPRGQMSEQFF. Full variable domain (rest looked up from reference TRBV18 and TRBJ2-1): NAGVMQNPRHLVRRRGQEARLRCSPMKGHSHVYWYRQLPEEGLKFMVYLQKENIIDESGMPKERFSAEFPKEGPSILRIQQVVRGDSAAYFCASSPRGQMSEQFFGPGTRLTVL.